These 19 T cell receptor beta chains were sequenced from one sample in a study of blood T cell repertoires in COVID-19. TCRdb's copy holds only in-frame clones and misses some; the assay was immunoSEQ multiplex PCR. This sample carries about 160,000 clones, under 90% of them seen once, and the ten largest clones take approximately 18%. The sequenced sample consisted of peripheral blood. The source of these receptors is a woman aged 80 or over with acute or convalescent COVID-19.

The chain couples TRBV15 to TRBJ2-6, with a weak D call TRBD2 (5 bases). Looked up from germline, CDR1 is LNHNV and CDR2 is YYDKDF (reference sequence). Trimming stripped 6 bases from V and 0 bases from J, with 9 bases between. The CDR3 length is 15 residues. In DNA form, the CDR3 reads TGTGCCACCAGTTTACGGGGCTCTGGGGCCAACGTCCTGACTTTC. Encoded protein: CATSLRGSGANVLTF.

A single count supports this clone. The CDR3 coding sequence is TGTGCCAGCAGCTCATCTAGGACAGGGGGAAACACCATATATTTT. Translated, it gives CASSSSRTGGNTIYF. The chain employs TRBV11-2 and TRBJ1-3; TRBD1 matches at 8 bases. The ends lost 4 bases at V and 4 bases at J; junction bases unmatched: 6. CDR1 SGHAT and CDR2 FQNNGV come from the germline V gene. This CDR3 spans 15 amino acids.

CDR3 DNA: TGTGCCAGCAGCCAACGGGAAATTCAAGAGACCCAGTACTTC. Translated: CASSQREIQETQYF. The chain joins TRBV14 to TRBJ2-5; tentatively, D is TRBD2 (5 bases). This CDR3 is built from 14 residues. In germline, CDR1 is SGHDN, CDR2 FVKESK. The V and J ends lost 2 bases and 2 bases respectively, with 9 bases between them.

The rearrangement joins TRBV21-1 to TRBJ2-7; TRBD1, the D gene given by the table, was not confirmed from the DNA. TRBV21-1 is annotated as a pseudogene. The CDR3 is 16 amino acids. The CDR3 bases are TGTGCCAGCAGCAAAATGGGGACAGGGGGCTCCTACGAGCAGTACTTC. It translates to CASSKMGTGGSYEQYF.

In its sample, this clone was seen a few times. The rearrangement links TRBV9 to TRBJ1-2; D may be TRBD1 (5 bases). The V gene lost 4 bases and the J gene lost 10 bases, with 11 bases spanning the gap. Germline V gene data show CDR1 as SGDLS and CDR2 as YYNGEE. This CDR3 is built from 11 residues. The CDR3 loop reads CASSSRGYYTF. In DNA form, the CDR3 reads TGTGCCAGCAGCTCCCGGGGGTACTACACCTTC. Full variable domain (remainder filled in from reference TRBV9 and TRBJ1-2): DSGVTQTPKHLITATGQRVTLRCSPRSGDLSVYWYQQSLDQGLQFLIQYYNGEERAKGNILERFSAQQFPDLHSELNLSSLELGDSALYFCASSSRGYYTFGSGTRLTVV.

CDR3 bases: TGTGCCAGCAGGGGTCTGGCAGGGGTCTACGAGCAGTACTTC. Translating gives CASRGLAGVYEQYF. The rearrangement joins TRBV2 to TRBJ2-7, with a tentative D call TRBD1 (6 bases). Looked up from germline, CDR1 is SNHLY and CDR2 is FYNNEI. With 6 bases removed from V and 3 bases from J, the gap between germline ends came to 15 bases. This CDR3 comprises 14 residues. The whole variable domain, filled in from reference TRBV2 and TRBJ2-7, reads EPEVTQTPSHQVTQMGQEVILRCVPISNHLYFYWYRQILGQKVEFLVSFYNNEISEKSEIFDDQFSVERPDGSNFTLKIRSTKLEDSAMYFCASRGLAGVYEQYFGPGTRLTVT.

The chain employs TRBV6-6 and TRBJ2-7; tentative D call: TRBD1 (6 bases). Germline values: CDR1 MNHNY, CDR2 SVGAGI (reference sequence). Trimming stripped 4 bases from V and 4 bases from J, with 8 bases between. The length of the CDR3 is 12 residues. CDR3 sequence (DNA): TGTGCCAGCAGTTCCCAGGGGTACGAGCAGTACTTC. Translation: CASSSQGYEQYF.

This clone was seen a single time. This chain uses TRBV18 with TRBJ2-3, with D possibly being TRBD1 (6 bases). The CDR3 length is 13 residues. Germline V gene sequence: CDR1 KGHSH, CDR2 LQKENI. The germline V and J ends were trimmed by 4 bases and 5 bases, with 10 bases remaining between them. The CDR3 sequence is CASSRGPGDTQYF. In nucleotides, the CDR3 is TGTGCCAGCTCACGGGGGCCGGGAGATACGCAGTATTTT.

V and J are TRBV24-1 and TRBJ2-5, with D possibly matching TRBD1 (6 bases). Trimming left V 4 bases short and J 5 bases short, with 19 bases between. CDR1 is KGHDR and CDR2 is SFDVKD in the germline V gene. This CDR3 has 16 residues. CDR3 residues: CATSDQDRDKEETQYF. Written as DNA, the CDR3 is TGTGCCACCAGTGACCAGGACCGGGACAAAGAGGAGACCCAGTACTTC.

The genes are TRBV7-2 and TRBJ2-7, with 9 bases that match TRBD1. This CDR3 has 17 residues. The germline gives CDR1 SGHTA, CDR2 FQGNSA. The V segment lost 4 bases and the J segment 2 bases; nucleotides outside the gene matches: 12. The CDR3 sequence: CASSSPIRDRATYEQYF. CDR3 nucleotides: TGTGCCAGCAGCTCTCCGATCCGGGACAGGGCCACCTACGAGCAGTACTTC.

The chain combines TRBV12-5 with TRBJ1-6, with 10 nucleotides matching TRBD1. V shed 3 bases, J shed 7 bases, and the junction held 12 bases outside the gene matches. The CDR3 is 18 residues long. The germline V gene encodes CDR1 LGHNT and CDR2 FRNRAP. CDR3 coding DNA: TGTGCTAGTGGTTTTGCGGACTCTCGGACAGGGGGAAATTCACCCCTCCACTTT. Its protein product is CASGFADSRTGGNSPLHF.

The rearrangement links TRBV28 to TRBJ2-3, with 10 bases matching TRBD2. This CDR3 spans 15 amino acids. Germline V gene data show CDR1 as MDHEN and CDR2 as SYDVKM. V shed 3 bases, J shed 6 bases, and the junction held 6 bases outside the gene matches. The DNA for the CDR3 is TGTGCCAGCAGTTTTCTCGGTAGCGGGAGGGATACGCAGTATTTT. This translates into CASSFLGSGRDTQYF.

The chain recombines TRBV28 with TRBJ2-7; TRBD2 might be the D (5 bases). With 2 bases removed from V and 2 bases from J, the gap between germline ends came to 13 bases. This CDR3 region has 15 residues. The V gene's germline CDR1 is MDHEN and CDR2 SYDVKM. CDR3 amino acids: CASSLGSGITYEQYF. In nucleotides, the CDR3 is TGTGCCAGCAGTTTAGGATCGGGGATTACCTACGAGCAGTACTTC.

This clone was detected a few times. This chain connects TRBV7-3 to TRBJ1-1, with 7 nucleotides matching TRBD1. The CDR3 loop spans 13 amino acids. Germline CDR1 and CDR2: SGHTA and FQGTGA. V was clipped by 5 bases and J by 8 bases; unmatched bases: 8. CDR3 region: CASSPNRGSEAFF. DNA for the CDR3: TGTGCCAGCAGCCCAAACAGGGGCTCAGAAGCTTTCTTT.

V gene TRBV23-1 combines with J gene TRBJ2-7; 7 bases line up with TRBD2. TRBV23-1 is reported as an ORF; its role is uncertain. The CDR3 consists of 15 residues. The J segment lost 3 bases and the V segment lost 4 bases, leaving 9 bases of the junction unmatched. The CDR3: CASSRALAVYYEQYF. DNA of the CDR3: TGCGCCAGCAGTCGTGCTCTAGCGGTATACTACGAGCAGTACTTC.

V is TRBV11-2 and J is TRBJ2-3, with TRBD2 identical over 9 bases. The V gene's germline CDR1 is SGHAT and CDR2 FQNNGV. Unmatched junction bases numbered 13, after V lost 0 bases and J lost 0 bases. The CDR3 contains 20 residues. The CDR3 region has the DNA TGTGCCAGCAGCTTAGAAAACGGACTAGCGTTCCTTACTAGCACAGATACGCAGTATTTT. Translating gives CASSLENGLAFLTSTDTQYF. Supplemented by reference TRBV11-2 and TRBJ2-3, the full variable domain reads EAGVAQSPRYKIIEKRQSVAFWCNPISGHATLYWYQQILGQGPKLLIQFQNNGVVDDSQLPKDRFSAERLKGVDSTLKIQPAKLEDSAVYLCASSLENGLAFLTSTDTQYFGPGTRLTVL.

This clone showed up just once. This rearrangement joins TRBV10-3 to TRBJ2-5, with a tentative D call TRBD2 (5 bases). V was clipped by 3 bases and J by 1 base, with 12 bases between them. Germline-derived CDR1 and CDR2 are ENHRY and SYGVKD. CDR3 length: 15 amino acids. CDR3 loop: CAISDSRERQETQYF. The CDR3 nucleotides read TGTGCCATCAGTGATTCAAGGGAGCGCCAAGAGACCCAGTACTTC.

The chain is built from TRBV25-1 and TRBJ2-2, with a tentative D call TRBD1 (6 bases). Germline V gene lookup returns CDR1 MGHDK and CDR2 SYGVNS. There are 15 residues in the CDR3. Trimming stripped 3 bases from V and 7 bases from J, with 15 bases between. CDR3 residues: CASSDPGTKVGELFF. The CDR3 DNA sequence: TGTGCCAGCAGTGACCCAGGGACAAAAGTCGGGGAGCTGTTTTTT.

V usage is TRBV3-1 (or the pseudogene TRBV3-2) and J usage is TRBJ2-5; 10 nucleotides agree with TRBD2. This CDR3 region has 17 residues. CDR1 LGHDT and CDR2 YNNKEL come from the germline V gene (reference sequence). The V segment lost 4 bases and the J segment 5 bases; nucleotides outside the gene matches: 13. CDR3 sequence reads: CASSLAGASGSRETQYF. The CDR3 DNA is TGTGCCAGCAGCCTCGCCGGGGCTAGCGGGAGTCGGGAGACCCAGTACTTC.